This section outlines one T cell receptor (beta chain) sequence together with its context. This clonotype was recorded a few times. Its antigen remains unidentified. Base qualities are not provided; no much larger clone lies one nucleotide away. The record originates from a study of T cells after yellow fever vaccination (dated by TCRdb to the late 2010s). The study in broad terms: Libraries from fractions with low cell numbers were prepared with the SMART-Seq v4 Ultra Low Input RNA kit. To follow T-cell clones before and after primary and booster YFV17D yellow fever vaccination, bulk TCR alpha and beta repertoires were sequenced over time. Bulk PBMC replicates and cell subsets were isolated from blood drawn at multiple timepoints before and after both primary and secondary immunization. Two healthy male donors, one aged 18 to 30 and one aged 30 to 40 years, made up the cohort. Points the paper makes about the study in general: Compared with the primary T-cell response, the secondary T-cell response was weaker but faster, peaking on day 5 rather than day 15. A small fraction of clonotypes showed up in both the CD4 and CD8 compartments, probably as a result of convergent recombination. Only a couple of donors were included in the study, so the extent to which the findings can be generalized is limited. After the booster, most clones that had expanded after primary vaccination were detected again (around 96% of CD4 and around nine tenths of CD8), suggesting broad maintenance of memory. Computational filtering was required because FACS-sorted repertoires could contain abundant contaminating clonotypes from the bulk population.

The treatment or condition label of this sample denotes: live attenuated yellow fever vaccine strain. At every blood-draw timepoint, two biological replicates of bulk PBMCs were collected. PBMCs were isolated from peripheral blood using a standard Ficoll-Paque protocol. TriZol was used to extract RNA from bulk PBMCs, from CD4 and CD8 fractions, and from dextramer-positive and dextramer-negative fractions. TCR cDNA was made using 5'RACE template switching, a step that added a universal primer site and unique molecular identifiers. cDNA synthesis was primed from both the TCR alpha and TCR beta constant segments. Two PCR steps were used to amplify libraries, with sample barcodes and sequencing adapters being added in the second step. Libraries were sequenced on Illumina HiSeq 2500 (2x100 bp) or NovaSeq (2x150 bp). As for the authors' bioinformatics: MIGEC handled demultiplexing of reads and collapsing into UMI consensus sequences, while MiXCR performed V(D)J alignment. Using edgeR on replicate PBMC samples, clonotypes were called vaccine-responding if FDR was below 0.01 and the log2 fold change was above 5 up to day 15. CD4 or CD8 identity was assigned to each bulk clonotype according to whether the clonotype was present at higher abundance in the sequenced CD4 repertoire or the sequenced CD8 repertoire. TCRdb cleaned the public reads at Q25 with fastp, built clones with MiXCR and kept in-frame beta chains. Duplicate CDR3 protein sequences are folded into a single record with the most common DNA and genes. None of the V and J calls come from the authors' own analysis; TCRdb made them. For this sample the table gives under 400,000 distinct CDR3 sequences, of which around 10% were detected only once. Clones ranked in the top ten supply more than 15% of the sample.

The sequencing here drew on PBMCs, taken on the day of the first yellow fever vaccination. This clonotype was sampled from a man aged 18 to 35 who received the YFV17D yellow fever vaccine.

The bases read TGTGCCAGCAGCGTTAGCGGGGGGGCGATGACCCAGTACTTC. Protein translation: CASSVSGGAMTQYF. The V and J genes are TRBV6-2 or TRBV6-3 and TRBJ2-5, and 11 junction bases match TRBD2. V and J are trimmed by 6 bases and 7 bases, and the gene matches miss 7 bases of the junction. The CDR3, cysteine through phenylalanine, is 14 amino acids long. The read is trimmed to its CDR3 DNA, 42 bases read in frame from base 1. The germline V gene supplies CDR1 MNHEY and CDR2 SVGEGT.